Following are 4 T cell receptor beta chains from one sample sequenced in a study of blood T cell repertoires in COVID-19. Repertoires were generated with immunoSEQ multiplex PCR, while TCRdb's copy carries only in-frame clones and drops some. The sample records tens of thousands of clones, 90% being singletons. The sequencing sample was made of peripheral blood. The origin of the receptors is a human donor in a cohort sampled during active COVID-19.

The rearrangement joins TRBV9 to TRBJ2-1; 10 positions agree with TRBD2. The germline CDR1 and CDR2 sequences are SGDLS and YYNGEE. CDR3 size: 15 residues. Trimming removed 3 bases from V and 9 bases from J; junction bases left unmatched: 9. This chain's CDR3 is CASSAQTSGIGEQFF. The CDR3 DNA reads as TGTGCCAGCAGCGCCCAAACTAGCGGGATTGGTGAGCAGTTCTTC.

The chain couples TRBV6-5 to TRBJ2-7, with 14 bases aligning to TRBD2. Per the germline V gene, CDR1 is MNHEY and CDR2 is SVGAGI. CDR3 length: 15 amino acids. With V trimmed by 3 bases and J by 10 bases, 8 bases remained unmatched. The CDR3: CASSYRLAGGPGQYF. For the CDR3, the DNA is TGTGCCAGCAGTTATCGACTAGCGGGAGGGCCAGGACAGTACTTC.

CDR3 coding DNA: TGTGCCAGCAGCGCAGACAGCTCCTACAATGAGCAGTTCTTC. It specifies CASSADSSYNEQFF. V usage is TRBV11-3 and J usage is TRBJ2-1; perhaps TRBD1 as D (5 bases). The ends were cut back, 5 bases at V and 0 bases at J, with 8 bases in the middle. In germline, CDR1 is SGHNT, CDR2 YENEEA. The CDR3 has 14 amino acids.

The chain joins TRBV5-4 to TRBJ2-1; 7 bases fit TRBD2. The V gene end was trimmed by 1 base and the J gene end by 1 base; junction bases not matched to a gene: 2. The germline V gene has CDR1 SGHNT and CDR2 YYREEE (reference sequence). The CDR3 is 15 amino acids. In nucleotides, the CDR3 is TGTGCCAGCAGCTTGAGGCGGGAGTCCTACAATGAGCAGTTCTTC. It codes for CASSLRRESYNEQFF.